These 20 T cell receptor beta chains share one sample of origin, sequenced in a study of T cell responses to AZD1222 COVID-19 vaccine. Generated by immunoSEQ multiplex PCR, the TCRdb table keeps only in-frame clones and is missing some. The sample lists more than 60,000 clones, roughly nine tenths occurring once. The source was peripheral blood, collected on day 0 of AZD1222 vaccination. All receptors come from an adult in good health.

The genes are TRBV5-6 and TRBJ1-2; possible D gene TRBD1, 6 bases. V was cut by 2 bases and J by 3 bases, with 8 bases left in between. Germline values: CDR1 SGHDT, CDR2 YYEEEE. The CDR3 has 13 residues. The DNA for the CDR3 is TGTGCCAGCAGCTTAGGGGGGGACTATGGCTACACCTTC. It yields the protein CASSLGGDYGYTF.

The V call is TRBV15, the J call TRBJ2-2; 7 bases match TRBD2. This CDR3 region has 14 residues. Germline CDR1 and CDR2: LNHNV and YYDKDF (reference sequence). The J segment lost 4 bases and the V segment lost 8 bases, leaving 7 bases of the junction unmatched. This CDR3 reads CATRGSGATGELFF. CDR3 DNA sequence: TGTGCCACCCGGGGGAGCGGGGCCACCGGGGAGCTGTTTTTT. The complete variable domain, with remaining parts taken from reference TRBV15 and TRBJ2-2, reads DAMVIQNPRYQVTQFGKPVTLSCSQTLNHNVMYWYQQKSSQAPKLLFHYYDKDFNNEADTPDNFQSRRPNTSFCFLDIRSPGLGDTAMYLCATRGSGATGELFFGEGSRLTVL.

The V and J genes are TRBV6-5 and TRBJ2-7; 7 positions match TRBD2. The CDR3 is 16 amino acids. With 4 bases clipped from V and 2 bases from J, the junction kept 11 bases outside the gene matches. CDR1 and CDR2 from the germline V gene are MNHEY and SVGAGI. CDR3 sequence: CASSLSGVAGTYEQYF. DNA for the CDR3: TGTGCCAGCAGTTTATCCGGGGTAGCGGGTACCTACGAGCAGTACTTC.

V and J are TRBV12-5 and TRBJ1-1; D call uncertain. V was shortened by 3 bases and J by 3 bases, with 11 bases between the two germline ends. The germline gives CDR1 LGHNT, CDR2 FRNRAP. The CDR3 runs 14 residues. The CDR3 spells CASGLINGDTEAFF. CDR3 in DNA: TGTGCTAGTGGTTTAATTAACGGGGACACTGAAGCTTTCTTT.

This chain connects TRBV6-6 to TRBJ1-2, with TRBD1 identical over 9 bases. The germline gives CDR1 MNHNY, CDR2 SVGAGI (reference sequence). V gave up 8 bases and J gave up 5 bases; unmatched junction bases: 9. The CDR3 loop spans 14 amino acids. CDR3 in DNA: TGTGCCAGCCTGGCCGGGACAGGGCGATATGGCTACACCTTC. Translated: CASLAGTGRYGYTF.

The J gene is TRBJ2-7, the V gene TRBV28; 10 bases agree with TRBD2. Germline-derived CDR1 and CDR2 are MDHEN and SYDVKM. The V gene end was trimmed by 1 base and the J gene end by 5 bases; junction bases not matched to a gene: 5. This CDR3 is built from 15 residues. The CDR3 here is CASSLLASGSHEQYF. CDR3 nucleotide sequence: TGTGCCAGCAGTTTATTGGCTAGCGGGAGTCACGAGCAGTACTTC.

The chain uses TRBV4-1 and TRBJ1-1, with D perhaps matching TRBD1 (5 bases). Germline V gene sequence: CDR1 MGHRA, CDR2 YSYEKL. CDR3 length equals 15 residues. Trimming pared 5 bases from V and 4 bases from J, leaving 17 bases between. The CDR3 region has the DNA TGCGCCAGCAGCTACCGGGACCTTCGCCCCACTGAAGCTTTCTTT. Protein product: CASSYRDLRPTEAFF.

The CDR3 spells CASSQGLSGVMRSYEQYF. DNA of the CDR3: TGTGCCAGCAGCCAAGGACTATCGGGGGTAATGAGGTCCTACGAGCAGTACTTC. The V gene is TRBV3-1 (or the pseudogene TRBV3-2), the J gene TRBJ2-7; TRBD2 might be the D (6 bases). Germline V gene sequence: CDR1 LGHDT, CDR2 YNNKEL (reference sequence). The germline V and J ends were trimmed by 1 base and 1 base, with 20 bases remaining between them. The CDR3 extends over 18 amino acids.

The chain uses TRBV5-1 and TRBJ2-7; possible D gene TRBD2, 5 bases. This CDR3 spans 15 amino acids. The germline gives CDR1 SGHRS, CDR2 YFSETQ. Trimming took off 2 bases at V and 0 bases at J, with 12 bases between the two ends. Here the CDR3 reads CASSFTAELSYEQYF. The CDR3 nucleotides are TGCGCCAGCAGCTTCACAGCGGAACTCTCCTACGAGCAGTACTTC.

The CDR3 region has the DNA TGTGCCAGCAGTTACGGGGCGGGTAACAATGAGCAGTTCTTC. Its protein is CASSYGAGNNEQFF. The chain links TRBV6-5 to TRBJ2-1; D assignment may be TRBD1 or TRBD2 (5 bases each). The CDR3 is 14 residues long. CDR1 is MNHEY and CDR2 is SVGAGI in the germline V gene. Trimming left V 2 bases short and J 5 bases short, with 10 bases between.

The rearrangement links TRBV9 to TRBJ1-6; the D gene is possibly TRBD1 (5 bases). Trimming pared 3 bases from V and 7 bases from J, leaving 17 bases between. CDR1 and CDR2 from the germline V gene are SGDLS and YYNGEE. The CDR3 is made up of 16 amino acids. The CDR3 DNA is TGTGCCAGCAGCGCGGGGACCGACGGGACCAATTCACCCCTCCACTTT. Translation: CASSAGTDGTNSPLHF.

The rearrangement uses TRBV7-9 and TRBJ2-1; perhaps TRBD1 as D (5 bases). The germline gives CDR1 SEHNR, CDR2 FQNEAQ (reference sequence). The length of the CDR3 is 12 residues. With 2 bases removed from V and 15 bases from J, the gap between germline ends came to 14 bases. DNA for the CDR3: TGTGCCAGCAGCTTACCCAGGGAATTAGTGTTCTTC. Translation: CASSLPRELVFF. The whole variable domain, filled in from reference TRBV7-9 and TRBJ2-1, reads DTGVSQNPRHKITKRGQNVTFRCDPISEHNRLYWYRQTLGQGPEFLTYFQNEAQLEKSRLLSDRFSAERPKGSFSTLEIQRTEQGDSAMYLCASSLPRELVFFGPGTRLTVL.

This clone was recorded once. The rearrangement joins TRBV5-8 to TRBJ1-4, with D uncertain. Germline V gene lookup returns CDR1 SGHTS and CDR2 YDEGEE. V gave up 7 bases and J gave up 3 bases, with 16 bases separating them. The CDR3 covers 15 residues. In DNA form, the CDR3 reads TGTGCCAGCGGAGCTGGGAGCCGACCTAATGAAAAACTGTTTTTT. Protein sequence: CASGAGSRPNEKLFF.

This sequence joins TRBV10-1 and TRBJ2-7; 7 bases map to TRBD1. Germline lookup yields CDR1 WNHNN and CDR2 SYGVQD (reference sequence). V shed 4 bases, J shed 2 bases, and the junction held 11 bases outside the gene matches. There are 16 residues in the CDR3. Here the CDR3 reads CASSVTGVRDPYEQYF. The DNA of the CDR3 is TGCGCCAGCAGTGTTACAGGGGTGCGCGATCCCTACGAGCAGTACTTC.

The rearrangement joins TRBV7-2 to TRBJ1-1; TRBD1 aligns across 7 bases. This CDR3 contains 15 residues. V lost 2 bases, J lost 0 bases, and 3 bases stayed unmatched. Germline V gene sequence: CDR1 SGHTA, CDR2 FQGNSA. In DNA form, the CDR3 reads TGTGCCAGCAGCTTAACGACAGGGATGAACACTGAAGCTTTCTTT. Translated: CASSLTTGMNTEAFF.

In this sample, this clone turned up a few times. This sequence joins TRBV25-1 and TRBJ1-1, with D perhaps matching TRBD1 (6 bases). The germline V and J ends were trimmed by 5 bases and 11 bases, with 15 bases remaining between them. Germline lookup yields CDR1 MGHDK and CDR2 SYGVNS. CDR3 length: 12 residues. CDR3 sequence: CASSPGAPVAFF. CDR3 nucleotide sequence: TGTGCCAGCAGTCCGGGGGCCCCGGTGGCTTTCTTT.

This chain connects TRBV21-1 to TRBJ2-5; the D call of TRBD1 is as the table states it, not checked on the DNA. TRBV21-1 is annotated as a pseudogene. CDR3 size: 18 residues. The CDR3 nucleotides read TGTGCCAGCAGCTCCAACCTACTCCGGGACATGAGGTCGGAGACCCAGTACTTC. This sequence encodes CASSSNLLRDMRSETQYF.

CDR3 in amino acids: CASSQDRPPYNEQFF. In DNA, the CDR3 is TGCGCCAGCAGCCAAGATAGGCCCCCTTACAATGAGCAGTTCTTC. This chain connects TRBV4-3 to TRBJ2-1; D call uncertain. The CDR3 consists of 15 residues. Germline loops: CDR1 LGHNA, CDR2 YSLEER. V lost 0 bases and J lost 4, with 10 bases in between.

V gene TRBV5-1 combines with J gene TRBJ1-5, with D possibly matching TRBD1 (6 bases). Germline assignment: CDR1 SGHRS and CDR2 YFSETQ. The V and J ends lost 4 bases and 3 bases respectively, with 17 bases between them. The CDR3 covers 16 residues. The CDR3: CASSPGSGDYNQPQHF. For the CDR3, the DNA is TGCGCCAGCAGCCCGGGGTCAGGGGACTACAATCAGCCCCAGCATTTT.

The CDR3 DNA reads as TGTGCCTGGAGTGTACGTGGGGCGAATGAAGCTTTCTTT. It yields the protein CAWSVRGANEAFF. The chain employs TRBV30 and TRBJ1-1; possibly TRBD1 for D (5 bases). V lost 0 bases, J lost 7 bases, and 12 bases lay in between. The CDR3 totals 13 residues. Germline-derived CDR1 and CDR2 are GTSNPN and SVGIG (reference sequence).